This TCR beta chain was sequenced for a study of cytomegalovirus exposure and HLA in healthy donors. The ends lost 3 bases at V and 5 bases at J; junction bases unmatched: 10. This CDR3 spans 16 amino acids. Germline-derived CDR1 and CDR2 are SEHNR and FQNEAQ (reference sequence). This clone was observed a few times. The PCR ran on 60 Vbeta and 13 Jbeta primers. TCRdb's table, derived via immunoSEQ multiplex PCR, lists solely in-frame clones and lacks some. Of fewer than 250,000 clones listed, approximately 81% were seen once; the top ten hold approximately 2.9%. The TCR originated in a man aged 25 to 40 in good health and CMV-seronegative. J is TRBJ2-7 and V is TRBV7-9, with 10 bases identical to TRBD1. The specimen was PBMCs. Here the CDR3 reads CASSFPSTGQGDEQYF. Written as DNA, the CDR3 is TGTGCCAGCAGCTTCCCATCCACAGGACAGGGGGACGAGCAGTACTTC.